This TCR beta chain was obtained from a study of T cell clones after liver transplantation. Study-wide context: In this trial, immunosuppression withdrawal was attempted within 2 years of liver transplant. Graft-donor-reactive sequences were compared with third-party-reactive TCRbeta sequences from pre-transplant mixed lymphocyte reactions.

Unstimulated PBMCs were sorted into CD3+CD4+ and CD3+CD8+ populations. Study results and caveats: In most of the 8 subjects, circulating graft-donor-reactive CD4 TCRbeta sequences fell significantly after transplant.

The repertoire was sequenced with immunoSEQ multiplex PCR; TCRdb's copy has only in-frame clones and lacks some. The table lists 75,000 to 100,000 clones, about 82% of them singletons. Trimming removed 7 bases at V and 7 bases at J, with 11 bases between. Looked up from germline, CDR1 is SGHTA and CDR2 is FQGTGA. This CDR3 comprises 11 residues. A word on this clone: Its cognate antigen is unknown.

The source of this sequence is a human patient who received a liver transplant. Some of the T cells may derive from the graft donor. This material consisted of CD4+ T cells from blood, taken just over 45 months after liver transplant. J is TRBJ2-7 and V is TRBV7-3; D is possibly TRBD1 or TRBD2 (6 bases each). This CDR3 reads CASIRGREQYF. The CDR3, as DNA: TGTGCCAGCATCCGGGGGCGTGAGCAGTACTTC.